The 25 T cell receptor beta chains below come from one sample, sequenced in a study of blood T cell repertoires in COVID-19. Assay used: immunoSEQ multiplex PCR; TCRdb lists only in-frame clones, some missing. This table holds hundreds of thousands of clones, roughly 87% found once. Material: PBMCs or T cells enriched from blood (not recorded which). The receptors here all came from a woman aged 18-30 years who had recovered from COVID-19.

CDR3 in amino acids: CASSLGQANEKLFF. The DNA for the CDR3 is TGTGCCAGCAGCTTAGGGCAAGCTAATGAAAAACTGTTTTTT. This chain joins TRBV7-9 and TRBJ1-4; D gene unclear. Germline CDR1 SEHNR, CDR2 FQNEAQ (reference sequence). The CDR3 extends over 14 amino acids. V lost 1 base to trimming and J lost 3 bases, with 6 bases between them. The full variable domain, rest sourced from reference TRBV7-9 and TRBJ1-4, is DTGVSQNPRHKITKRGQNVTFRCDPISEHNRLYWYRQTLGQGPEFLTYFQNEAQLEKSRLLSDRFSAERPKGSFSTLEIQRTEQGDSAMYLCASSLGQANEKLFFGSGTQLSVL.

This chain connects TRBV6-2 or TRBV6-3 to TRBJ2-2; tentatively, D is TRBD2 (5 bases). V was pared by 0 bases and J by 2 bases, with 16 bases between. This CDR3 has 18 residues. Germline values: CDR1 MNHEY, CDR2 SVGEGT. The CDR3 loop is CASSYSIGPAENTGELFF. DNA for the CDR3: TGTGCCAGCAGTTACTCGATAGGGCCAGCGGAAAACACCGGGGAGCTGTTTTTT.

The chain links TRBV7-2 to TRBJ1-4; D unclear. This CDR3 contains 13 residues. V gave up 3 bases and J gave up 8 bases, with 10 bases separating them. In germline, CDR1 is SGHTA, CDR2 FQGNSA. The CDR3 bases are TGTGCCAGCAGCTTCACGGTCCCCGAAAAACTGTTTTTT. This gives the protein CASSFTVPEKLFF.

This chain joins TRBV28 and TRBJ2-7, with D uncertain. CDR3 length: 13 amino acids. Germline-derived CDR1 and CDR2 are MDHEN and SYDVKM. Deletions cut 2 bases from V and 2 bases from J, with 7 bases between. The CDR3 reads CASSLGLTYEQYF. CDR3 coding DNA: TGTGCCAGCAGTTTAGGCCTCACCTACGAGCAGTACTTC.

The chain combines TRBV19 with TRBJ2-2; TRBD1 aligns across 11 bases. The J segment lost 7 bases and the V segment lost 4 bases, leaving 5 bases of the junction unmatched. This CDR3 spans 15 amino acids. Germline CDR1 is LNHDA and CDR2 is SQIVND (reference sequence). The CDR3 spells CASSRGQGVIGELFF. DNA for the CDR3: TGTGCCAGTAGTAGGGGACAGGGGGTAATCGGGGAGCTGTTTTTT.

This chain connects TRBV12-2 to TRBJ2-7; whether TRBD1, the table's D call, matches the DNA was not checked. TRBV12-2 is a pseudogene locus. The CDR3 contains 17 residues. The CDR3 bases are TGTGCAAGTCGCTTAGCTGGGACAGGCCGTGGTCGCCACGAGCAGTACTTC. This gives the protein CASRLAGTGRGRHEQYF.

This chain joins TRBV7-2 and TRBJ2-1; D perhaps matches TRBD1 (6 bases). This CDR3 contains 15 residues. Per germline, CDR1 SGHTA and CDR2 FQGNSA. Trimming pared 2 bases from V and 0 bases from J, leaving 8 bases between. CDR3 nucleotide sequence: TGTGCCAGCAGCTTACGACAGGACTCCTACAATGAGCAGTTCTTC. Protein product: CASSLRQDSYNEQFF.

The CDR3 nucleotides read TGTGCCAGCAGTTACGGGGGCTCCACGGAGACCCAGTACTTC. As protein: CASSYGGSTETQYF. V and J are TRBV6-5 and TRBJ2-5, with D perhaps TRBD1 (6 bases). The germline V gene has CDR1 MNHEY and CDR2 SVGAGI. Trimming stripped 2 bases from V and 5 bases from J, with 12 bases between. The CDR3 spans 14 residues.

The chain joins TRBV11-2 to TRBJ2-7; possibly TRBD2 for D (6 bases). The V and J ends lost 1 base and 3 bases respectively, with 19 bases between them. The CDR3 loop spans 17 amino acids. The germline gives CDR1 SGHAT, CDR2 FQNNGV. The CDR3 spells CASSLALGQTRFYEQYF. Here the CDR3 DNA reads TGTGCCAGCAGCTTAGCCCTTGGTCAGACTAGATTCTACGAGCAGTACTTC.

Only one count was recorded for this clone. This sequence joins TRBV4-1 and TRBJ2-3; a possible D gene is TRBD2 (7 bases). In germline, CDR1 is MGHRA, CDR2 YSYEKL. The CDR3 has 16 residues. Trimming took off 2 bases at V and 4 bases at J, with 16 bases between the two ends. In DNA form, the CDR3 reads TGCGCCAGCAGCCAACGAGGGGGGAGGGCTTCAGATACGCAGTATTTT. Translation: CASSQRGGRASDTQYF.

The chain joins TRBV27 to TRBJ2-7; D possibly corresponds to TRBD1 (6 bases). Germline CDR1 and CDR2: MNHEY and SMNVEV (reference sequence). The length of the CDR3 is 12 residues. Trimming pared 9 bases from V and 13 bases from J, leaving 22 bases between. The CDR3 is CASQAPGAPFYF. CDR3 nucleotides: TGTGCCAGTCAGGCCCCAGGGGCTCCTTTTTACTTC.

The chain employs TRBV27 and TRBJ2-2; 8 bases line up with TRBD1. In germline, CDR1 is MNHEY, CDR2 SMNVEV (reference sequence). V gave up 9 bases and J gave up 6 bases; unmatched junction bases: 15. This CDR3 is 16 amino acids long. CDR3: CARLLSGGAVSGELFF. For the CDR3, the DNA is TGTGCCAGACTCCTTTCAGGGGGCGCGGTGTCCGGGGAGCTGTTTTTT.

The V gene is TRBV15, the J gene TRBJ1-5; 8 bases are shared with TRBD1. V lost 2 bases and J lost 1; bases outside the gene matches: 4. Germline CDR1 and CDR2: LNHNV and YYDKDF (reference sequence). CDR3 size: 16 residues. CDR3 in amino acids: CATSRSRDRSNQPQHF. The CDR3 region has the DNA TGTGCCACCAGCAGATCCCGGGACAGGAGCAATCAGCCCCAGCATTTT.

The rearrangement uses TRBV24-1 and TRBJ2-2; 8 bases are shared with TRBD1. Germline V gene lookup returns CDR1 KGHDR and CDR2 SFDVKD. CDR3 length equals 17 residues. The V and J ends lost 4 bases and 6 bases, in that order; junction bases with no gene match: 12. This chain's CDR3 is CATSDPGQGWKAGELFF. The CDR3 nucleotides read TGTGCCACCAGTGACCCCGGACAGGGTTGGAAGGCCGGGGAGCTGTTTTTT.

The chain combines TRBV30 with TRBJ1-2; no clear D gene. The CDR3 spans 13 residues. Germline CDR1 reads GTSNPN; CDR2 reads SVGIG (reference sequence). Trimming shortened V by 0 bases and J by 5 bases, and 10 bases separated the two germline ends. CDR3 DNA sequence: TGTGCCTGGAGTGTAACACAGCTATATGGCTACACCTTC. This codes for CAWSVTQLYGYTF.

The gene calls are TRBV12-3 or TRBV12-4 and TRBJ2-1; D gene uncertain. The CDR3 consists of 12 residues. Trimming removed 6 bases from V and 9 bases from J, with 12 bases in between. CDR3 protein: CASSAARGEQFF. The CDR3, as DNA: TGTGCCAGCAGCGCCGCCCGCGGTGAGCAGTTCTTC.

V usage is TRBV6-2 or TRBV6-3 and J usage is TRBJ1-5, with D possibly TRBD1 on 6 matching bases. Germline lookup yields CDR1 MNHEY and CDR2 SVGEGT. This CDR3 is built from 14 residues. V lost 3 bases to trimming and J lost 5 bases, with 11 bases between them. The CDR3: CASSYFRGDQPQHF. CDR3 bases: TGTGCCAGCAGTTATTTCAGGGGCGATCAGCCCCAGCATTTT.

Written as DNA, the CDR3 is TGCGCCAGCAGCTTAAACCGGGACACTGAAGCTTTCTTT. This encodes CASSLNRDTEAFF. V and J are TRBV5-1 and TRBJ1-1; D is undetermined. The germline V gene encodes CDR1 SGHRS and CDR2 YFSETQ. Trimming took 2 bases from V and 3 from J, leaving 8 bases between them. The CDR3 totals 13 residues.

J is TRBJ2-5 and V is TRBV5-1, with a tentative D call TRBD1 (6 bases). V was cut by 3 bases and J by 0 bases, with 9 bases left in between. This CDR3 comprises 14 residues. CDR1 and CDR2 (germline): SGHRS, YFSETQ. CDR3 DNA: TGCGCCAGCAGCTCGCAGGGGTACCAAGAGACCCAGTACTTC. Protein product: CASSSQGYQETQYF.

The chain carries TRBV11-2 and TRBJ2-3; 15 bases match TRBD2. V shed 4 bases, J shed 3 bases, and the junction held 2 bases outside the gene matches. Germline values: CDR1 SGHAT, CDR2 FQNNGV. The CDR3 has 16 amino acids. The CDR3 DNA is TGTGCCAGCAGCTCGGGACTAGCGGGGGGAACAGATACGCAGTATTTT. Its translation: CASSSGLAGGTDTQYF.

J is TRBJ1-1 and V is TRBV5-6, with D uncertain. Trimming removed 2 bases from V and 6 bases from J, with 26 bases in between. Germline V gene lookup returns CDR1 SGHDT and CDR2 YYEEEE. This CDR3 has 18 amino acids. Here the CDR3 reads CASSFGVAGSEGVAEAFF. The CDR3 coding sequence is TGTGCCAGCAGCTTTGGGGTCGCGGGATCAGAGGGTGTCGCTGAAGCTTTCTTT. The whole variable domain, filled in from reference TRBV5-6 and TRBJ1-1, reads DAGVTQSPTHLIKTRGQQVTLRCSPKSGHDTVSWYQQALGQGPQFIFQYYEEEERQRGNFPDRFSGHQFPNYSSELNVNALLLGDSALYLCASSFGVAGSEGVAEAFFGQGTRLTVV.

The rearrangement joins TRBV28 to TRBJ2-2; 7 positions agree with TRBD2. This CDR3 spans 16 amino acids. Germline lookup yields CDR1 MDHEN and CDR2 SYDVKM. The trim removed 5 bases at V and 4 bases at J, leaving 10 bases unmatched. The CDR3 DNA follows: TGTGCCAGCAGTCTGGTAGGGACGGGGGGCACCGGGGAGCTGTTTTTT. Protein product: CASSLVGTGGTGELFF.

This chain joins TRBV6-6 and TRBJ1-5, with D possibly matching TRBD1 (5 bases). CDR3 size: 15 residues. Germline CDR1 is MNHNY and CDR2 is SVGAGI (reference sequence). Trimming stripped 4 bases from V and 6 bases from J, with 16 bases between. CDR3 in amino acids: CASSFRTRAGQPQHF. CDR3 coding DNA: TGTGCCAGCAGTTTCCGGACAAGGGCCGGTCAGCCCCAGCATTTT.

This chain links TRBV6-5 with TRBJ1-1; D is undetermined. CDR3 length equals 12 residues. V was cut by 7 bases and J by 3 bases, with 9 bases left in between. The germline V gene has CDR1 MNHEY and CDR2 SVGAGI. In DNA form, the CDR3 reads TGTGCCAGCAAGAGGTCTCACACTGAAGCTTTCTTT. Its protein is CASKRSHTEAFF.

This clone was observed once. The V and J genes are TRBV9 and TRBJ2-3, with 9 bases that match TRBD1. The CDR3 contains 18 residues. Germline V gene lookup returns CDR1 SGDLS and CDR2 YYNGEE. V dropped 5 bases and J dropped 2; count of bases not matched to a gene: 15. The CDR3 DNA sequence: TGTGCCAGCAGTGCAGGACAGGGGTTAGGGGGAAACACAGATACGCAGTATTTT. This encodes CASSAGQGLGGNTDTQYF.